This T cell receptor beta chain was profiled in a study of control samples from healthy donors and cancer patients. TCRdb's copy holds only in-frame clones and misses some; the assay was immunoSEQ multiplex PCR. The sample lists about 130,000 clones; about 95% were seen once. Germline CDR1 reads ENHRY; CDR2 reads SYGVKD. V shed 7 bases and J 5 bases; nucleotides not matched to a gene: 5. The CDR3 is 13 residues long. This chain connects TRBV10-3 to TRBJ1-5; TRBD1 matches at 7 bases. The specimen was blood. The TCR comes from a man aged 25-45 years in good health. The CDR3 spells CAINDRAHQPQHF. CDR3 coding DNA: TGTGCCATCAACGACAGGGCCCATCAGCCCCAGCATTTT.